The source of this T cell receptor (beta chain) is a study of Graves' ophthalmopathy and Graves' hyperthyroidism listed by TCRdb under 2018. As for the study more broadly: Hyperthyroidism was considered stable if no progression to ophthalmopathy occurred within 18 months of follow-up. The study used TCR beta repertoire signatures to distinguish Graves' ophthalmopathy from Graves' hyperthyroidism and to predict progression to ophthalmopathy. In total, 135 blood samples were TCR-sequenced: approximately 40 ophthalmopathy, approximately 80 hyperthyroidism and some 17 hyperthyroidism-to-ophthalmopathy patients. To explore V-J signatures that separate ophthalmopathy from hyperthyroidism, a discovery set of about a hundred patients was enrolled, consisting of approximately 45 with ophthalmopathy and 55 to 65 with stable hyperthyroidism. The independent validation cohort included approximately 19 hyperthyroidism patients plus 17 patients who later progressed from hyperthyroidism to ophthalmopathy. In more than 5 hyperthyroidism patients, the T-cell repertoire of thyroid tissue was compared with the T-cell repertoire of blood. After sampling, hyperthyroidism patients received methimazole starting at 30 mg daily, and ophthalmopathy patients received high-dose intravenous methylprednisolone. The full study reports these points: Among expanded thyroid clonotypes with frequency above 0.001, most also showed up in blood, which suggests that blood repertoires may reflect the thyroid immune response. In validation, the model predicted ophthalmopathy progression with less than 71% sensitivity and roughly 72% specificity; roughly 12 predicted patients were CT-confirmed with GO in a median of roughly 6.8 months. In cross-validation, the 13-signature model distinguished ophthalmopathy from stable hyperthyroidism with approximately 90% sensitivity and approximately 81% specificity, while in the test set the corresponding values were approximately 80% and 75%. Sample size was not predetermined statistically, and investigators were not blinded to group allocation.

As to this clonotype: Its antigen specificity is not known. This clone may be a read error of a much larger clone one base away.

TCR beta CDR3 regions were amplified from RNA transcripts for repertoire sequencing. A first-round RT-PCR used HTBI primers with the Qiagen OneStep RT-PCR kit, followed by a second-round multiplex PCR, size selection and purification. Sequencing of the libraries was carried out on an Illumina HiSeq2000 in paired-end mode with 100 bp reads. Processing in the source paper ran as follows. SOAPnuke was used to process the reads, throwing out any read that had adapters, had uncalled bases, had a mean Phred below 15, or lacked an exact constant-primer or identifier match. COPE v1.2.5 was used to merge high-quality paired reads. Unique nucleotide sequences were defined as clonotypes and aligned to IMGT TRB V, D and J references using MiTCR v1.1. The analysis was limited to V-J combinations with a frequency above 0.0001, which together covered just over 98% of the repertoires. A TCR clonal expansion and chaos score per V-J combination was defined as the ratio of F50 clonal expansion to chaos observed in the TCRdist matrix. Welch's t-statistics and random forest were used to narrow the features down to more than 10 V-J combinations, which were then fed into a naive Bayes classifier. The similarity between thyroid and blood repertoires was quantified using the Morisita-Horn index. TCRdb reworked the public reads: Q25 trimming with fastp, MiXCR clone assembly, productive beta chains retained. Entries that share a CDR3 protein sequence are merged under the most common genes and DNA. These V and J calls are TCRdb output, not the study's own analysis. This sample gives about 1.1 million distinct CDR3 sequences in total; about two fifths of them show up just once. The top ten hold more than 9.5% of the sample.

Patients with hyperthyroidism were aged 18 to 65 years, had been newly diagnosed, and had a disease duration of less than 2 months. Patients with other autoimmune diseases, uncontrolled infections, pregnancy or lactation were excluded. Clinical symptoms, serum thyroxine, TRAb, thyroid ultrasound and orbital computed tomography formed the basis of the diagnosis. Trizol reagent was used to extract the total RNA, and its quality was then checked on an Agilent 2100 Bioanalyzer. The CDR3 spans 12 residues, from the cysteine through the phenylalanine. Only the CDR3 region is kept as DNA, spanning 36 bases read in frame from base 1. For CDR1 and CDR2, the germline V gene (reference sequence) lists LNHNV and YYDKDF. V was cut back by 5 bases and J by 9 bases, leaving a gap of 13 bases between them.

The sequence links TRBV15 to TRBJ1-2; matching of 5 bases hints at TRBD1 as the D gene. Specimen: peripheral blood or thyroid tissue (not recorded which). The sequence was obtained from an adult man with Graves' hyperthyroidism. The bases are TGTGCCACCAGCCCAAACGAGGGACGCTACACCTTC. Translated, this gives CATSPNEGRYTF.